The clone carrying this TCR beta chain was recorded only once. What it binds is not known. Per the germline V gene, CDR1 is ENHRY and CDR2 is SYGVKD. CDR3 length equals 15 residues. The V gene end was trimmed by 0 bases and the J gene end by 7 bases; junction bases not matched to a gene: 6. This sample is drawn from a study of cytomegalovirus exposure and HLA in healthy donors. PCR was performed using 60 Vbeta and 13 Jbeta primers. The assay was immunoSEQ multiplex PCR, and TCRdb's table has in-frame clones only and misses some. Of 100,000 to 150,000 clones in the sample, 75% to 85% were seen once. Study-wide results and limits: Later analysis associated a missense DCLRE1C variant with TCR beta V- and J-gene trimming. According to an earlier analysis, most TCR beta V segments yielded productive rearrangements about 87% or about 30% of the time.

This chain connects TRBV10-3 to TRBJ1-5; 7 nucleotides match TRBD1. Sequencing was carried out using PBMCs. This clonotype originated in a woman between 18 and 29 years old in good health and CMV-seropositive. This chain's CDR3 is CAISESQGQGQPQHF. The DNA of the CDR3 is TGTGCCATCAGTGAGTCACAGGGGCAGGGACAGCCCCAGCATTTT.